The 23 T cell receptor beta chains below come from one sample, sequenced in a study of shared clonotypes between healthy human individuals. Produced via immunoSEQ multiplex PCR; TCRdb's table is partial and in-frame only. The sample includes just over 2,000,000 clones, about 95% seen only once; the top ten take around 1.1%. Naive-designated CD8 cells lacked CD45RO, were positively enriched for CCR7, and omitted terminally differentiated effector memory CD45RA+ cells. The source material was naive CD8+ T cells sorted from blood. The receptor source for this set is a man aged 18-30 years in good health.

V usage is TRBV27 and J usage is TRBJ2-2; a possible D gene is TRBD1 (7 bases). V dropped 5 bases and J dropped 6 bases, with 13 bases sitting between them. This CDR3 is 14 amino acids long. In germline, CDR1 is MNHEY, CDR2 SMNVEV (reference sequence). Here the CDR3 reads CASSPGRGAGELFF. The CDR3 nucleotides are TGTGCCAGCAGTCCCGGCAGGGGGGCCGGGGAGCTGTTTTTT.

CDR3 DNA sequence: TGTGCCAGCAGCGGGGATTTTCCGGGCACCGGGGAGCTGTTTTTT. It codes for CASSGDFPGTGELFF. The chain combines TRBV9 with TRBJ2-2; D not certain. The V end was cut by 3 bases, the J end by 4 bases, with 13 bases between. This CDR3 contains 15 residues. Germline V lookup: CDR1 SGDLS, CDR2 YYNGEE.

The rearrangement uses TRBV6-1 and TRBJ2-7; D unresolved. Per the germline V gene, CDR1 is MNHNS and CDR2 is SASEGT. The CDR3 has 14 residues. Trimming took off 2 bases at V and 3 bases at J, with 11 bases between the two ends. CDR3 amino acids: CASSETIGYYEQYF. Here the CDR3 DNA reads TGTGCCAGCAGTGAAACGATCGGGTACTACGAGCAGTACTTC.

V gene TRBV5-1 combines with J gene TRBJ2-5; no clear D gene. There are 14 residues in the CDR3. The germline V and J ends were trimmed by 3 bases and 3 bases, with 12 bases remaining between them. CDR1 and CDR2 from the germline V gene are SGHRS and YFSETQ. The CDR3 sequence is CASSSPGLEETQYF. CDR3 coding DNA: TGCGCCAGCAGCTCCCCAGGTCTCGAAGAGACCCAGTACTTC.

The V and J genes are TRBV5-6 and TRBJ1-6; D unresolved. CDR1 is SGHDT, CDR2 YYEEEE, per germline. Trimming removed 4 bases from V and 5 bases from J, with 19 bases in between. This CDR3 contains 17 residues. The CDR3 region is CASSPFGLVGDNSPLHF. The CDR3 DNA follows: TGTGCCAGCAGCCCCTTTGGGTTGGTCGGGGATAATTCACCCCTCCACTTT.

The rearrangement joins TRBV6-5 to TRBJ2-1, with TRBD2 identical over 8 bases. CDR1 and CDR2 (germline): MNHEY, SVGAGI. The length of the CDR3 is 15 residues. Trimming at V came to 7 bases and at J to 0 bases, leaving 5 bases not matched to a gene. The CDR3 is CASNPLADSYNEQFF. The CDR3 nucleotides are TGTGCCAGCAACCCACTAGCGGACTCCTACAATGAGCAGTTCTTC.

A note on this clone: In the same sample, other DNA sequences code for this CDR3. The chain joins TRBV6-1 to TRBJ2-7; D is unresolved. The V end lost 1 base, the J end lost 2 bases, and 9 bases lay between the germline ends. The CDR3 is 14 amino acids. Looked up from germline, CDR1 is MNHNS and CDR2 is SASEGT. This CDR3 reads CASSEGRLTYEQYF. Here the CDR3 DNA reads TGTGCCAGCAGTGAAGGAAGATTAACCTACGAGCAGTACTTC.

The rearrangement uses TRBV5-5 and TRBJ2-7; D is ambiguous. Trimming cost V 0 bases and J 6 bases, with 10 bases left between them. Germline V CDR1 and CDR2: SGHKS, YYEKEE (reference sequence). This CDR3 contains 13 residues. The CDR3 DNA sequence: TGTGCCAGCAGCTTGGACGGGCTAGTCGAGCAGTACTTC. It is translated as CASSLDGLVEQYF. Looking up the rest from reference TRBV5-5 and TRBJ2-7 gives the full variable domain: DAGVTQSPTHLIKTRGQQVTLRCSPISGHKSVSWYQQVLGQGPQFIFQYYEKEERGRGNFPDRFSARQFPNYSSELNVNALLLGDSALYLCASSLDGLVEQYFGPGTRLTVT.

The chain combines TRBV6-5 with TRBJ2-3; perhaps TRBD2 as D (5 bases). The CDR3 is 15 amino acids. Germline values: CDR1 MNHEY, CDR2 SVGAGI. V gave up 2 bases and J gave up 1 base, with 10 bases separating them. CDR3 bases: TGTGCCAGCAGTTACGAGGGTTACGGCACAGATACGCAGTATTTT. Protein product: CASSYEGYGTDTQYF.

The CDR3 DNA reads as TGTGCCAGCAGTCCCCCCGGGGGGGGAGATACGCAGTATTTT. It specifies CASSPPGGGDTQYF. This chain connects TRBV27 to TRBJ2-3; 8 bases align to TRBD2. J lost 5 bases, V lost 5 bases, and 6 bases had no gene match. The CDR3 spans 14 residues. The germline CDR1 and CDR2 sequences are MNHEY and SMNVEV (reference sequence).

The gene calls are TRBV7-9 and TRBJ2-7; tentative D call: TRBD1 (6 bases). The germline V gene has CDR1 SEHNR and CDR2 FQNEAQ (reference sequence). V lost 1 base and J 6 bases, leaving 13 bases between the germline ends. This CDR3 has 14 amino acids. CDR3: CASSLGQVRGEQYF. The CDR3 DNA reads as TGTGCCAGCAGCTTAGGACAGGTCCGGGGCGAGCAGTACTTC.

The rearrangement uses TRBV9 and TRBJ2-7; the D gene could be TRBD1 or TRBD2 (5 bases each). The CDR3 is made up of 15 amino acids. V was pared by 0 bases and J by 2 bases, with 12 bases between. Looked up from germline, CDR1 is SGDLS and CDR2 is YYNGEE. The CDR3 protein is CASSVGRDPTYEQYF. CDR3 nucleotide sequence: TGTGCCAGCAGCGTAGGCAGGGACCCCACCTACGAGCAGTACTTC.

This chain links TRBV4-1 with TRBJ1-2; D uncertain. The CDR3 spans 16 residues. Germline-derived CDR1 and CDR2 are MGHRA and YSYEKL. Trimming shortened V by 0 bases and J by 8 bases, and 19 bases separated the two germline ends. DNA of the CDR3: TGCGCCAGCAGCCAAGAACTCCGTTTGGGAACGGAGGGCTACACCTTC. It is translated as CASSQELRLGTEGYTF.

J is TRBJ2-7 and V is TRBV19; D remains unclear. Trimming left V 0 bases short and J 3 bases short, with 12 bases between. The CDR3 runs 15 residues. Germline V gives CDR1 LNHDA, CDR2 SQIVND (reference sequence). The chain's CDR3 is CASSIDAGFLYEQYF. In nucleotides, the CDR3 is TGTGCCAGTAGTATAGACGCTGGATTTCTCTACGAGCAGTACTTC. The whole variable domain, remainder taken from reference TRBV19 and TRBJ2-7, is DGGITQSPKYLFRKEGQNVTLSCEQNLNHDAMYWYRQDPGQGLRLIYYSQIVNDFQKGDIAEGYSVSREKKESFPLTVTSAQKNPTAFYLCASSIDAGFLYEQYFGPGTRLTVT.

The table lists this clone with a count of one. Distinct nucleotide sequences in the sample also encode this CDR3. V gene TRBV27 combines with J gene TRBJ1-5, with D tentatively TRBD1 (6 bases). The V and J ends lost 6 bases and 0 bases respectively, with 9 bases between them. The CDR3 consists of 14 residues. Germline CDR1 and CDR2: MNHEY and SMNVEV (reference sequence). The CDR3 nucleotides read TGTGCCAGCAGCCTGACAGGTAGCAATCAGCCCCAGCATTTT. This encodes CASSLTGSNQPQHF.

The chain couples TRBV5-1 to TRBJ2-1, with unresolved D. This CDR3 is built from 17 residues. Germline V CDR1 and CDR2: SGHRS, YFSETQ. The V end was cut by 2 bases, the J end by 8 bases, with 23 bases between. Here the CDR3 DNA reads TGCGCCAGCAGCTTTTCACCGGCGACGGGCGAGGACGATGAGCAGTTCTTC. Amino acids: CASSFSPATGEDDEQFF.

This chain links TRBV27 with TRBJ2-7; either TRBD1 or TRBD2 may fit D (6 bases each). The V end was cut by 2 bases, the J end by 6 bases, with 11 bases between. Germline CDR1 is MNHEY and CDR2 is SMNVEV (reference sequence). CDR3 size: 13 residues. The CDR3 nucleotides are TGTGCCAGCAGTTTAGGGGGGCTACGCGAGCAGTACTTC. Translated, it gives CASSLGGLREQYF.

This chain links TRBV7-9 with TRBJ2-3; D unclear. V was cut by 5 bases and J by 5 bases, with 5 bases left in between. The germline CDR1 and CDR2 sequences are SEHNR and FQNEAQ (reference sequence). CDR3 length equals 11 residues. CDR3 nucleotides: TGTGCCAGCAGCGCGGAAGATACGCAGTATTTT. It encodes CASSAEDTQYF.

The gene calls are TRBV27 and TRBJ2-3, with TRBD2 matching 8 bases. Germline CDR1 reads MNHEY; CDR2 reads SMNVEV (reference sequence). V was pared by 5 bases and J by 1 base, with 8 bases of the junction left unmatched. The CDR3 is 16 residues long. CDR3 nucleotide sequence: TGTGCCAGCAGTCTTGCGGGGGGCGAGGGCACAGATACGCAGTATTTT. Amino acid sequence: CASSLAGGEGTDTQYF.

The rearrangement joins TRBV27 to TRBJ2-7; D remains unclear. CDR1 and CDR2 from the germline V gene are MNHEY and SMNVEV (reference sequence). The V gene lost 1 base and the J gene lost 0 bases, with 10 bases spanning the gap. The CDR3 contains 15 residues. The CDR3 reads CASSLYYLSSYEQYF. CDR3 coding DNA: TGTGCCAGCAGTTTATACTACCTAAGCTCCTACGAGCAGTACTTC.

V is TRBV27 and J is TRBJ1-3; D might be TRBD1 (6 bases). This CDR3 spans 14 amino acids. V lost 5 bases and J 2 bases, leaving 10 bases between the germline ends. The germline V gene has CDR1 MNHEY and CDR2 SMNVEV (reference sequence). The CDR3 bases are TGTGCCAGCAGTCCGGACAGAGCTGGAAACACCATATATTTT. This codes for CASSPDRAGNTIYF.

Note on this clone: Within the sample, other DNA sequences also encode this same CDR3. CDR3 coding DNA: TGTGCCAGCAGCTTCGGACAGAACTACGAGCAGTACTTC. Its protein product is CASSFGQNYEQYF. V gene TRBV5-4 combines with J gene TRBJ2-7; D possibly corresponds to TRBD1 (6 bases). CDR3 length: 13 amino acids. Trimming removed 2 bases from V and 3 bases from J, with 9 bases in between. From germline, CDR1 is SGHNT and CDR2 YYREEE (reference sequence).

The J gene is TRBJ2-7, the V gene TRBV4-1; TRBD1 matches 12 bases. After removal of 3 bases from V and 1 base from J, the junction contained 10 bases not matched to a gene. The CDR3 extends over 18 amino acids. Germline-derived CDR1 and CDR2 are MGHRA and YSYEKL. This CDR3 is CASSQQGQGATFSYEQYF. The CDR3 DNA reads as TGCGCCAGCAGCCAGCAGGGACAGGGGGCTACCTTTTCCTACGAGCAGTACTTC.